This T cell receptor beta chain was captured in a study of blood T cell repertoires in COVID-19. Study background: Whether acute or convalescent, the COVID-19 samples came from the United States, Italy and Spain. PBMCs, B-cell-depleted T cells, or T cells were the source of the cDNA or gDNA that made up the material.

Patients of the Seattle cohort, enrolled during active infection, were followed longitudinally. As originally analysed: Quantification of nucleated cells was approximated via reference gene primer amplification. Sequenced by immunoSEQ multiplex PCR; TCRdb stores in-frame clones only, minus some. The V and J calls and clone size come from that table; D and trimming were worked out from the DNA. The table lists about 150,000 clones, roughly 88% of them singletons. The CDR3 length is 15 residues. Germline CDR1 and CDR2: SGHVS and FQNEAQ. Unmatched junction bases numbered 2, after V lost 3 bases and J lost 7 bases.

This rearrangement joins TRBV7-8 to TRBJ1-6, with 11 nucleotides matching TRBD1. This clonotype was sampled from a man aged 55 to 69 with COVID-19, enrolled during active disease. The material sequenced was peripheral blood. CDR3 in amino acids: CASSFGQGANSPLHF. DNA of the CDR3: TGTGCCAGCAGCTTTGGACAGGGGGCAAATTCACCCCTCCACTTT.